The 13 T cell receptor beta chains reported below all come from one sample, sequenced in a study of blood T cells in healthy people across ages. Primed by a sample-barcoded 5' primer and a J-beta primer mix, a second PCR proceeded for about 6 to 11 cycles. MiXCR, applied by TCRdb to the 5' RACE reads, yields one record per CDR3 protein. The sample shows 780,000 or so distinct CDR3 sequences, around 25% of them seen only once. The sample also formed part of further work on T cells of mothers and their children.

The sequencing sample was made of blood. The source of these receptors is a boy aged 5-17 years in good health.

This clonotype has more than one count but fewer than ten. The rearrangement links TRBV28 to TRBJ1-2, with a weak D call TRBD1 (5 bases). CDR1 and CDR2 (germline): MDHEN, SYDVKM. Trimming pared 5 bases from V and 4 bases from J, leaving 23 bases between. The CDR3 runs 17 residues. The CDR3 sequence is CASSPLGTRTTFYGYTF. For the CDR3, the DNA is TGTGCCAGCAGTCCCCTCGGGACGAGAACAACCTTCTATGGCTACACCTTC.

The J gene is TRBJ1-5, the V gene TRBV3-1; 7 bases fit TRBD1. CDR1 LGHDT and CDR2 YNNKEL come from the germline V gene (reference sequence). The junction had 5 bases not matched to a gene; V was cut back by 3 bases and J by 9 bases. The CDR3 runs to 13 residues. The CDR3: CASSQGRGAPQHF. CDR3 in DNA: TGTGCCAGCAGCCAGGGCAGGGGGGCGCCCCAGCATTTT.

The V gene is TRBV5-1, the J gene TRBJ1-2; D ambiguous. Germline-derived CDR1 and CDR2 are SGHRS and YFSETQ. Trimming removed 0 bases at V and 8 bases at J, with 14 bases between. The CDR3 is 14 residues long. The CDR3 coding sequence is TGCGCCAGCAGCTTGGAGTTGGACCTATACGGCTACACCTTC. Translation gives CASSLELDLYGYTF.

The chain employs TRBV2 and TRBJ2-1; weak D call: TRBD2 (5 bases). The CDR3 sequence is 12 residues long. V was clipped by 7 bases and J by 6 bases, with 10 bases between them. Germline lookup yields CDR1 SNHLY and CDR2 FYNNEI. The CDR3 here is CASNRGANEQFF. The CDR3 nucleotides are TGTGCCAGCAATCGGGGTGCCAATGAGCAGTTCTTC.

The rearrangement uses TRBV4-3 and TRBJ1-4, with D possibly being TRBD1 (5 bases). CDR1 is LGHNA, CDR2 YSLEER, per germline. The CDR3 length is 16 residues. The germline V and J ends were trimmed by 1 base and 4 bases, with 13 bases remaining between them. The CDR3 DNA reads TGCGCCAGCAGCCAAGGGCGGAAGGGGAGTAATGAAAAACTGTTTTTT. This gives the protein CASSQGRKGSNEKLFF.

This chain joins TRBV7-9 and TRBJ1-6; D not certain. The V gene lost 3 bases and the J gene lost 5 bases, with 17 bases spanning the gap. The germline CDR1 and CDR2 sequences are SEHNR and FQNEAQ (reference sequence). The CDR3 has 17 amino acids. The CDR3 coding sequence is TGTGCCAGCAGCTTCTCAGTTTCAGTGGCGGATAATTCACCCCTCCACTTT. Its translation: CASSFSVSVADNSPLHF.

CDR3 amino acids: CASSLRTGAKSSSPYEQYF. DNA of the CDR3: TGTGCCAGCAGCTTGAGAACAGGGGCCAAATCTTCCTCCCCCTACGAGCAGTACTTC. The chain links TRBV5-5 to TRBJ2-7; TRBD1 matches 7 bases. The ends lost 1 base at V and 2 bases at J; junction bases unmatched: 18. CDR1 SGHKS and CDR2 YYEKEE come from the germline V gene (reference sequence). The CDR3 runs 19 residues. Together with reference TRBV5-5 and TRBJ2-7, the CDR3 gives the full variable domain: DAGVTQSPTHLIKTRGQQVTLRCSPISGHKSVSWYQQVLGQGPQFIFQYYEKEERGRGNFPDRFSARQFPNYSSELNVNALLLGDSALYLCASSLRTGAKSSSPYEQYFGPGTRLTVT.

This clonotype was seen once. V usage is TRBV3-1 and J usage is TRBJ2-1; no clear D gene. Germline lookup yields CDR1 LGHDT and CDR2 YNNKEL (reference sequence). The V and J ends lost 4 bases and 6 bases respectively, with 13 bases between them. This CDR3 spans 14 amino acids. The CDR3 coding sequence is TGTGCCAGCAGCCTCCGTCAAGCAGGCAATGAGCAGTTCTTC. Its protein is CASSLRQAGNEQFF.

This clonotype was seen a handful of times. This sequence joins TRBV5-1 and TRBJ2-4, with unresolved D. The germline V gene has CDR1 SGHRS and CDR2 YFSETQ. This CDR3 region has 15 residues. Trimming stripped 0 bases from V and 3 bases from J, with 10 bases between. The CDR3 DNA reads as TGCGCCAGCAGCTTGGAGGCAGTCGACAAAAACATTCAGTACTTC. It specifies CASSLEAVDKNIQYF. The full variable domain, in which reference TRBV5-1 and TRBJ2-4 provide the parts outside the CDR3, is KAGVTQTPRYLIKTRGQQVTLSCSPISGHRSVSWYQQTPGQGLQFLFEYFSETQRNKGNFPGRFSGRQFSNSRSEMNVSTLELGDSALYLCASSLEAVDKNIQYFGAGTRLSVL.

This clonotype came up once. The chain employs TRBV28 and TRBJ1-4; D is undetermined. The CDR3 is made up of 14 amino acids. The germline V and J ends were trimmed by 6 bases and 7 bases, with 15 bases remaining between them. The germline V gene encodes CDR1 MDHEN and CDR2 SYDVKM. The CDR3 region is CASRPTGGIEKLFF. CDR3 nucleotide sequence: TGTGCCAGCAGGCCGACGGGAGGGATTGAAAAACTGTTTTTT.

The chain links TRBV18 to TRBJ2-1, with 8 bases matching TRBD2. J was trimmed by 0 bases and V by 4 bases; bases with no gene match: 8. The CDR3 contains 17 residues. CDR1 is KGHSH and CDR2 is LQKENI in the germline V gene. CDR3 residues: CASSLGTRPGSYNEQFF. The CDR3 DNA reads TGTGCCAGCTCACTCGGGACTAGGCCAGGCTCCTACAATGAGCAGTTCTTC.

CDR3 region: CASSQEMNRGRGTEAFF. CDR3 coding DNA: TGCGCCAGCAGCCAAGAAATGAATAGGGGGCGGGGCACTGAAGCTTTCTTT. The V and J genes are TRBV4-3 and TRBJ1-1, with 7 bases lining up with TRBD1. Germline V CDR1 and CDR2: LGHNA, YSLEER. This CDR3 is 17 amino acids long. Germline trimming cut 0 bases from V and 4 bases from J; bases unmatched to any gene: 11.

This clonotype was counted between two and nine times. The V gene is TRBV4-1, the J gene TRBJ1-6; D ambiguous. The CDR3 runs 12 residues. From germline, CDR1 is MGHRA and CDR2 YSYEKL. V was shortened by 4 bases and J by 7 bases, with 5 bases between the two germline ends. The CDR3 loop is CASSPSNSPLHF. DNA for the CDR3: TGCGCCAGCAGCCCTTCGAATTCACCCCTCCACTTT.